These 10 T cell receptor beta chains were all obtained from the same sample, sequenced in a study of T cell repertoires in cytomegalovirus infection. In TCRdb, the reads were re-called with MiXCR into one record per CDR3 protein. The sample has over 250,000 distinct CDR3 sequences, roughly a fifth seen once. No antigen has been assigned to these receptors. The sequencing used cultured PBMCs, collected from culture after CMV antigen stimulation. These receptors all come from a human donor in good health (CMV status not recorded). Some clones in this sample may be carry-over from other donors' samples.

The chain combines TRBV5-3 with TRBJ1-3; 7 bases fit TRBD1. TRBV5-3 counts as an open reading frame of uncertain function. The CDR3 has 15 residues. V lost 3 bases to trimming and J lost 5 bases; unmatched junction nucleotides: 8. This CDR3 is CARSSTGAERNTIYF. The CDR3 DNA reads TGTGCCAGAAGCTCTACAGGGGCGGAGAGAAACACCATATATTTT.

This clonotype was picked up many times. The J gene is TRBJ1-4, the V gene TRBV11-2; D is unclear. Trimming left V 1 base short and J 7 bases short, with 16 bases between. This CDR3 contains 16 residues. In germline, CDR1 is SGHAT, CDR2 FQNNGV. CDR3 in DNA: TGTGCCAGCAGCTTAGGGCATCTCGGAGGAGGTGAAAAACTGTTTTTT. Protein product: CASSLGHLGGGEKLFF.

This clonotype appeared many times. The chain has TRBV7-2 and TRBJ1-5, with no clear D. Germline CDR1 is SGHTA and CDR2 is FQGNSA. V lost 5 bases and J 1 base, leaving 18 bases between the germline ends. The CDR3 contains 17 residues. The CDR3 bases are TGTGCCAGCAGCCAGAGCTATCCCTTTGCCAGCAATCAGCCCCAGCATTTT. Amino acids: CASSQSYPFASNQPQHF. Drawing the rest from reference TRBV7-2 and TRBJ1-5, the complete variable domain is GAGVSQSPSNKVTEKGKDVELRCDPISGHTALYWYRQSLGQGLEFLIYFQGNSAPDKSGLPSDRFSAERTGGSVSTLTIQRTQQEDSAVYLCASSQSYPFASNQPQHFGDGTRLSIL.

This clonotype occurred many times. The chain couples TRBV7-2 to TRBJ1-6; D not resolved. The germline V gene encodes CDR1 SGHTA and CDR2 FQGNSA. The CDR3 loop spans 15 amino acids. V was cut by 1 base and J by 6 bases, with 10 bases left in between. The CDR3 bases are TGTGCCAGCAGCTTAGTTGGGCAGATTAATTCACCCCTCCACTTT. Protein product: CASSLVGQINSPLHF.

This clonotype was counted between two and nine times. The V call is TRBV18, the J call TRBJ2-1; the match to TRBD1 covers 7 bases. Trimming at V came to 2 bases and at J to 4 bases, leaving 11 bases not matched to a gene. Germline CDR1 reads KGHSH; CDR2 reads LQKENI. The CDR3 has 17 residues. CDR3 amino acids: CASSPVALQGSYNEQFF. The CDR3 bases are TGTGCCAGCTCACCAGTCGCCCTACAGGGGTCTTACAATGAGCAGTTCTTC. Full variable domain (outside the CDR3, taken from reference TRBV18 and TRBJ2-1): NAGVMQNPRHLVRRRGQEARLRCSPMKGHSHVYWYRQLPEEGLKFMVYLQKENIIDESGMPKERFSAEFPKEGPSILRIQQVVRGDSAAYFCASSPVALQGSYNEQFFGPGTRLTVL.

At least ten counts were recorded for this clonotype. The chain employs TRBV6-1 and TRBJ1-2; D may be TRBD1 (6 bases). Germline values: CDR1 MNHNS, CDR2 SASEGT. V was clipped by 5 bases and J by 4 bases, with 11 bases between them. This CDR3 is built from 13 residues. CDR3 sequence reads: CASSTTGTYGYTF. CDR3 DNA sequence: TGTGCCAGCAGTACGACAGGAACCTATGGCTACACCTTC.

In its sample, this clonotype was seen a few times. The chain is built from TRBV28 and TRBJ2-5, with 9 bases fitting TRBD1. Germline assignment: CDR1 MDHEN and CDR2 SYDVKM. The junction had 8 bases not matched to a gene; V was cut back by 6 bases and J by 0 bases. The CDR3 is 16 amino acids. CDR3 residues: CASSPIGQGNQETQYF. For the CDR3, the DNA is TGTGCCAGCAGCCCCATAGGACAGGGGAACCAAGAGACCCAGTACTTC. Full variable domain (missing parts from reference TRBV28 and TRBJ2-5): DVKVTQSSRYLVKRTGEKVFLECVQDMDHENMFWYRQDPGLGLRLIYFSYDVKMKEKGDIPEGYSVSREKKERFSLILESASTNQTSMYLCASSPIGQGNQETQYFGPGTRLLVL.

This clonotype came up many times. The chain couples TRBV7-2 to TRBJ2-1; a possible D gene is TRBD2 (5 bases). With 1 base removed from V and 8 bases from J, the gap between germline ends came to 12 bases. Germline V gene data show CDR1 as SGHTA and CDR2 as FQGNSA. This CDR3 spans 14 amino acids. CDR3 loop: CASSLVGIGDEQFF. The CDR3 nucleotides read TGTGCCAGCAGCTTAGTCGGGATTGGCGATGAGCAGTTCTTC.

The V call is TRBV12-3 or TRBV12-4, the J call TRBJ1-2, with TRBD1 identical over 7 bases. V gave up 5 bases and J gave up 7 bases; unmatched junction bases: 4. The CDR3 has 12 amino acids. The DNA of the CDR3 is TGTGCCAGCAGTGTCGACAGGGCTGGCTACACCTTC. The encoded protein is CASSVDRAGYTF.

As concerns this clonotype: A much larger clone differs by one base, so this may be a read error. The J gene is TRBJ1-6, the V gene TRBV7-8; weak D call: TRBD1 (6 bases). The CDR3 length is 18 residues. Germline loops: CDR1 SGHVS, CDR2 FQNEAQ. The CDR3 is CASSVAIQGSSYNSPLHF. CDR3 sequence (DNA): TGTGCCAGCAGCGTAGCGATTCAGGGGAGCTCCTATAATTCACCCCTCCACTTT.